This paragraph reports one TCR beta chain. Its specific antigen is unknown. Per-base qualities were not stored, and no clone one base away is much larger. The sample belongs to a study of radiotherapy plus CTLA-4 blockade in lung cancer (dated by TCRdb to the late 2010s). Looking at the study overall: Among enrolled patients, approximately 18% had an objective response and roughly 31% reached disease control.

Library construction relied on the immunoSEQ multiplex PCR assay. TCRdb's version of the immuneACCESS table is confined to in-frame rearrangements and falls short of the full clone set. An unresolved V gene accounts for under half of the shortfall where checked; the remainder is of unknown origin. This sample gives about 56,000 clones in total; approximately 80% of them show up just once. The ten largest clones take up over 15% of the sample. General findings and caveats noted by the study authors: After treatment with radiotherapy and ipilimumab, TCR clones that originated in tumors expanded in peripheral blood. The strongest predictors of response were reported to be early dynamic shifts in blood T cell clones along with a rise in serum interferon-beta following radiation.

CDR1 is given as SGHNT and CDR2 as YENEEA, both from the germline V gene. There are 14 amino acids in the CDR3, from cysteine to phenylalanine inclusive. The kept DNA is CDR3 alone, 42 bases in frame from the first base. V lost 5 bases and J lost 4 bases; the stretch between them is 13 bases long. Focal radiation therapy combined with CTLA-4 blockade (ipilimumab) was tested in patients with chemo-refractory metastatic non-small-cell lung cancer. The source material was peripheral blood, sampled from a patient treated with radiotherapy plus ipilimumab. The rearrangement joined TRBV11-3 to TRBJ2-3; the D region possibly corresponds to TRBD1 (5 bases align). This TCR came from a human donor with non-small cell lung cancer who had a complete response to radiotherapy plus ipilimumab. The CDR3 region reads CASSVSRASDTQYF. The nucleotides read TGTGCCAGCAGCGTAAGCAGGGCGTCAGATACGCAGTATTTT.